Listed below are T cell receptor beta chains from one sample, sequenced in a study of T-cell memory formation after mild COVID-19. TCRdb re-called the 5' RACE reads with MiXCR, one entry per CDR3 protein. Of around 340,000 distinct CDR3 sequences detected, approximately 13% appear once; the ten largest clones hold around a fifth. Sequenced sample: PBMCs or a T cell subset sorted from them (not recorded which). The receptors derive from a man aged 18 to 35 who had mild COVID-19 (a few samples of this study predate the infection). Cell type and time point are not known. Both conserved end residues are part of each CDR3. Fields, in order: J gene, V gene, clone size, D gene, CDR3 DNA, CDR3 protein. D genes are given only for firm matches. Part of the rows lack a size; the others show once, few, many or a class for expanded clones.

j_gene: TRBJ2-2; v_gene: TRBV12-3/TRBV12-4; abundance: many; d_gene: NA; CDR3nt: TGTGCCAGCAGTTTAAAGGGGTCGAACACCGGGGAGCTGTTTTTT; CDR3aa: CASSLKGSNTGELFF
j_gene: TRBJ2-5; v_gene: TRBV10-3; abundance: NA; d_gene: NA; CDR3nt: TGTGCCATCAGTGCAGGGGACGGCCAAGAGACCCAGTACTTC; CDR3aa: CAISAGDGQETQYF
j_gene: TRBJ2-5; v_gene: TRBV5-1; abundance: NA; d_gene: NA; CDR3nt: TGCGCCAGCAGCTTGGCGTCAGACCAAGAGACCCAGTACTTC; CDR3aa: CASSLASDQETQYF
j_gene: TRBJ2-3; v_gene: TRBV7-2; abundance: NA; d_gene: TRBD2; CDR3nt: TGTGCCAGCAACCTCAGGCCCTCGCTAGCGGGGGAAGATACGCAGTATTTT; CDR3aa: CASNLRPSLAGEDTQYF
j_gene: TRBJ2-5; v_gene: TRBV9; abundance: many; d_gene: NA; CDR3nt: TGTGCCAGCAGCGTAGCGTGGCTAGCAGGGACCCAGTACTTC; CDR3aa: CASSVAWLAGTQYF
j_gene: TRBJ2-1; v_gene: TRBV7-9; abundance: few; d_gene: TRBD1; CDR3nt: TGTGCCAGCAGCCCGGGACAGGGAATGCATGAGCAGTTCTTC; CDR3aa: CASSPGQGMHEQFF
j_gene: TRBJ1-2; v_gene: TRBV27; abundance: NA; d_gene: TRBD1; CDR3nt: TGTGCCAGCAGTACATCAGGGGGGTATGGCTACACCTTC; CDR3aa: CASSTSGGYGYTF
j_gene: TRBJ1-5; v_gene: TRBV2; abundance: few; d_gene: NA; CDR3nt: TGTGCCAGCTGCTGTCTGGGCAGAAGCAATCAGCCCCAGCATTTT; CDR3aa: CASCCLGRSNQPQHF
j_gene: TRBJ2-3; v_gene: TRBV5-1; abundance: many; d_gene: NA; CDR3nt: TGCGCCAGCAGCTTGAGGTACAGTTCTAACACAGATACGCAGTATTTT; CDR3aa: CASSLRYSSNTDTQYF
j_gene: TRBJ1-5; v_gene: TRBV6-2/TRBV6-3; abundance: NA; d_gene: NA; CDR3nt: TGTGCCAGCAGTTCCACCCTCCTCCACAGGGACCAGCCCCAGCATTTT; CDR3aa: CASSSTLLHRDQPQHF
j_gene: TRBJ2-3; v_gene: TRBV9; abundance: NA; d_gene: TRBD2; CDR3nt: TGTGCCAGCAGCAGAGGCGGGGGGGCCCCAGATACGCAGTATTTT; CDR3aa: CASSRGGGAPDTQYF
j_gene: TRBJ1-2; v_gene: TRBV25-1; abundance: many; d_gene: TRBD1; CDR3nt: TGTGCCAGCAGTGAAAATTCCCCCATCCCCCCCAGGGGGCTGAGTGGCTACACCTTC; CDR3aa: CASSENSPIPPRGLSGYTF
j_gene: TRBJ1-4; v_gene: TRBV7-9; abundance: NA; d_gene: NA; CDR3nt: TGTGCCACCGGGACGGCGGAAAAACTGTTTTTT; CDR3aa: CATGTAEKLFF
j_gene: TRBJ2-5; v_gene: TRBV21-1; abundance: NA; d_gene: NA; CDR3nt: TGTGCCAGCAGCAAAGACGAGCGACGAACGACATTAGAGACCCAGTACTTC; CDR3aa: CASSKDERRTTLETQYF
j_gene: TRBJ1-1; v_gene: TRBV14; abundance: few; d_gene: NA; CDR3nt: TGTGCCAGCAGCCTTCGAATCGTCACTGAAGCTTTCTTT; CDR3aa: CASSLRIVTEAFF
j_gene: TRBJ1-2; v_gene: TRBV29-1; abundance: few; d_gene: NA; CDR3nt: TGCAGCGTTGATTATGAGACTATCTATGGCTACACCTTC; CDR3aa: CSVDYETIYGYTF
j_gene: TRBJ1-4; v_gene: TRBV7-2; abundance: few; d_gene: NA; CDR3nt: TGTGCCAGCAGTTGGACGGGGGCGGATGAAAAACTGTTTTTT; CDR3aa: CASSWTGADEKLFF
j_gene: TRBJ2-2; v_gene: TRBV9; abundance: NA; d_gene: NA; CDR3nt: TGTGCCAGCAGCGAACAACGCACCGGGGAGCTGTTTTTT; CDR3aa: CASSEQRTGELFF
j_gene: TRBJ1-6; v_gene: TRBV7-6; abundance: many; d_gene: NA; CDR3nt: TGTGCCAGCAGCTTATACCCGGAGAGCTCCTATAATTCACCCCTCCACTTT; CDR3aa: CASSLYPESSYNSPLHF
j_gene: TRBJ2-7; v_gene: TRBV5-5; abundance: few; d_gene: TRBD1; CDR3nt: TGTGCCAGCAGCTTGCCCACGGGACAGGGGGCGGGCGAGCAGTACTTC; CDR3aa: CASSLPTGQGAGEQYF
j_gene: TRBJ2-3; v_gene: TRBV4-3; abundance: NA; d_gene: NA; CDR3nt: TGCGCCAGCAGCCGAGGGGAGGGGGGATCTAGCACAGATACGCAGTATTTT; CDR3aa: CASSRGEGGSSTDTQYF
j_gene: TRBJ1-4; v_gene: TRBV4-2; abundance: NA; d_gene: NA; CDR3nt: TGTGCCAGCAGCCAAGAGGGGGCGTCCGAAAAACTGTTTTTT; CDR3aa: CASSQEGASEKLFF
j_gene: TRBJ2-1; v_gene: TRBV27; abundance: few; d_gene: NA; CDR3nt: TGTGCCAGCACCCTAGGAGGGACCCCGGAGGATGAGCAGTTCTTC; CDR3aa: CASTLGGTPEDEQFF
j_gene: TRBJ2-2; v_gene: TRBV5-1; abundance: many; d_gene: TRBD2; CDR3nt: TGCGCCAGCAGCCCCCTAGCGGGGGGGAACACCGGGGAGCTGTTTTTT; CDR3aa: CASSPLAGGNTGELFF
j_gene: TRBJ2-5; v_gene: TRBV4-3; abundance: once; d_gene: NA; CDR3nt: TGCGCCCGCCCAAGGGGTAAAGAGACCCAGTACTTC; CDR3aa: CARPRGKETQYF
j_gene: TRBJ1-3; v_gene: TRBV12-3/TRBV12-4; abundance: NA; d_gene: NA; CDR3nt: TGTGCCAGCAGTTTAGGTCAGGGTATAACATCCATATATTTT; CDR3aa: CASSLGQGITSIYF
j_gene: TRBJ2-2; v_gene: TRBV7-9; abundance: many; d_gene: NA; CDR3nt: TGTGCCAGCGGTGCAGGGAACACCGGGGAGCTGTTTTTT; CDR3aa: CASGAGNTGELFF
j_gene: TRBJ2-3; v_gene: TRBV24-1; abundance: NA; d_gene: NA; CDR3nt: TGTGCCACCAGCAGAGGTCAGTCCACAGATACGCAGTATTTT; CDR3aa: CATSRGQSTDTQYF
j_gene: TRBJ2-1; v_gene: TRBV5-6; abundance: many; d_gene: TRBD2; CDR3nt: TGTGCCAGCAGCCTCAACCGGGACTACCAGTTCTTC; CDR3aa: CASSLNRDYQFF
j_gene: TRBJ2-3; v_gene: TRBV7-2; abundance: NA; d_gene: TRBD2; CDR3nt: TGTGCCAGCAGCTTAGTTGGCGGGGGAAGGACAGATACGCAGTATTTT; CDR3aa: CASSLVGGGRTDTQYF